Each of the 31 T cell receptor beta chains below was sequenced from the same sample in a study of shared clonotypes between healthy human individuals. Naive CD8 cells, CD45RO-negative and positively selected for CCR7, excluded terminally differentiated effector memory CD45RA+ cells. Data came from immunoSEQ multiplex PCR; TCRdb stores just in-frame clones and leaves some out. The repertoire includes roughly 2.1 million clones, just over 90% of them detected once, and 1.5% to 2% sits in the top ten. Sequenced sample: naive CD8+ T cells from PBMCs. All receptors come from a man aged 18 to 30 in good health. Some clones in this sample may be carry-over from other donors' samples.

The chain carries TRBV7-6 and TRBJ1-3, with D possibly TRBD1 on 5 matching bases. Germline-derived CDR1 and CDR2 are SGHVS and FNYEAQ. The CDR3 contains 13 residues. V lost 2 bases and J 6 bases, leaving 8 bases between the germline ends. The CDR3 coding sequence is TGTGCCAGCAGCTTAAGACAGCTAAACACCATATATTTT. The encoded protein is CASSLRQLNTIYF. The full variable domain, completed using reference TRBV7-6 and TRBJ1-3, is GAGVSQSPRYKVTKRGQDVALRCDPISGHVSLYWYRQALGQGPEFLTYFNYEAQQDKSGLPNDRFSAERPEGSISTLTIQRTEQRDSAMYRCASSLRQLNTIYFGEGSWLTVV.

This sequence joins TRBV28 and TRBJ2-2; perhaps TRBD2 as D (5 bases). The germline CDR1 and CDR2 sequences are MDHEN and SYDVKM. The CDR3 has 16 amino acids. The ends were cut back, 6 bases at V and 2 bases at J, with 16 bases in the middle. The CDR3 coding sequence is TGTGCCAGCAGACGTCTAGCCCACCTTAACACCGGGGAGCTGTTTTTT. As protein: CASRRLAHLNTGELFF.

The chain links TRBV7-6 to TRBJ2-3; tentative D call: TRBD2 (5 bases). V was clipped by 0 bases and J by 6 bases, with 16 bases between them. Germline V gene data show CDR1 as SGHVS and CDR2 as FNYEAQ. The CDR3 has 16 residues. The chain's CDR3 is CASSLAREGPGDTQYF. CDR3 nucleotides: TGTGCCAGCAGCTTAGCGCGTGAAGGGCCGGGGGATACGCAGTATTTT.

The J gene is TRBJ1-4, the V gene TRBV30; 9 nucleotides match TRBD1. The CDR3 sequence is 14 residues long. V lost 7 bases and J lost 8; bases outside the gene matches: 11. Germline V CDR1 and CDR2: GTSNPN, SVGIG (reference sequence). The CDR3 here is CASELGQGLEKLFF. The DNA for the CDR3 is TGTGCCTCGGAGTTGGGACAGGGCCTAGAAAAACTGTTTTTT. The full variable domain, rest sourced from reference TRBV30 and TRBJ1-4, is SQTIHQWPATLVQPVGSPLSLECTVEGTSNPNLYWYRQAAGRGLQLLFYSVGIGQISSEVPQNLSASRPQDRQFILSSKKLLLSDSGFYLCASELGQGLEKLFFGSGTQLSVL.

This chain uses TRBV4-2 with TRBJ2-3, with a possible D match to TRBD1 (5 bases). The CDR3 sequence is 15 residues long. Germline V gene sequence: CDR1 LGHNA, CDR2 YNFKEQ. The V end was cut by 1 base, the J end by 1 base, with 9 bases between. CDR3 nucleotides: TGTGCCAGCAGCCAAGCCAGGGTTCGCACAGATACGCAGTATTTT. This codes for CASSQARVRTDTQYF.

The chain joins TRBV6-5 to TRBJ2-7; D may be TRBD1 (7 bases). Germline-derived CDR1 and CDR2 are MNHEY and SVGAGI. The V and J ends lost 5 bases and 2 bases respectively, with 13 bases between them. The CDR3 is made up of 14 amino acids. The CDR3 bases are TGTGCCAGCAGTCCCCCAGGGGGGCCCTACGAGCAGTACTTC. Its protein product is CASSPPGGPYEQYF.

The chain is built from TRBV5-1 and TRBJ2-1; tentative D call: TRBD2 (5 bases). Germline lookup yields CDR1 SGHRS and CDR2 YFSETQ. The CDR3 length is 15 residues. V lost 0 bases and J lost 2, with 9 bases in between. The CDR3 DNA sequence: TGCGCCAGCAGCTTGGACGGGGAACCCTACAATGAGCAGTTCTTC. This gives the protein CASSLDGEPYNEQFF.

The sample holds one count of this clone. This chain connects TRBV27 to TRBJ2-1; D possibly corresponds to TRBD1 (5 bases). The CDR3 contains 13 residues. Germline CDR1 reads MNHEY; CDR2 reads SMNVEV (reference sequence). V was trimmed by 3 bases and J by 5 bases, leaving 8 bases between them. The CDR3: CASSFMDNNEQFF. CDR3 nucleotides: TGTGCCAGCAGTTTTATGGACAACAATGAGCAGTTCTTC.

Written as DNA, the CDR3 is TGCGCCAGCAGCCTGGGTGCGGACGGCTACACCTTC. It specifies CASSLGADGYTF. V and J are TRBV4-1 and TRBJ1-2; no firm D call. Germline lookup yields CDR1 MGHRA and CDR2 YSYEKL. CDR3 length: 12 amino acids. V shed 4 bases and J shed 8 bases, with 11 bases lying between them.

V and J are TRBV28 and TRBJ1-2, with D perhaps matching TRBD1 (5 bases). This CDR3 comprises 12 residues. CDR1 is MDHEN and CDR2 is SYDVKM in the germline V gene. Trimming pared 8 bases from V and 8 bases from J, leaving 15 bases between. Written as DNA, the CDR3 is TGTGCCAGCCGGGGAAGGGGTCCCGGCTACACCTTC. It specifies CASRGRGPGYTF.

The chain carries TRBV6-5 and TRBJ2-1; 10 bases align to TRBD2. This CDR3 region has 14 residues. Looked up from germline, CDR1 is MNHEY and CDR2 is SVGAGI. V trimming: 3 bases; J trimming: 6 bases; junction bases outside the gene matches: 2. The CDR3 reads CASSYGLAANEQFF. DNA for the CDR3: TGTGCCAGCAGTTATGGACTAGCGGCCAATGAGCAGTTCTTC.

As for this clone: Distinct nucleotide sequences in the sample also encode this CDR3. The V gene is TRBV7-3, the J gene TRBJ2-3; D is undetermined. CDR3 length: 14 residues. Germline CDR1 SGHTA, CDR2 FQGTGA. V lost 4 bases and J lost 0, with 8 bases in between. The CDR3 protein is CASSSGGSTDTQYF. The DNA of the CDR3 is TGTGCCAGCAGCTCGGGTGGGAGCACAGATACGCAGTATTTT.

Written as DNA, the CDR3 is TGTGCCAGCAGTGCCGGGACAGGGTATGGGACCGGGGAGCTGTTTTTT. This encodes CASSAGTGYGTGELFF. The chain combines TRBV6-1 with TRBJ2-2; 9 positions agree with TRBD1. There are 16 residues in the CDR3. CDR1 is MNHNS, CDR2 SASEGT, per germline. The junction had 8 bases not matched to a gene; V was cut back by 4 bases and J by 5 bases.

The chain joins TRBV10-3 to TRBJ2-3; TRBD2 matches 14 bases. Germline V gives CDR1 ENHRY, CDR2 SYGVKD. The junction had 14 bases not matched to a gene; V was cut back by 3 bases and J by 6 bases. This CDR3 comprises 19 residues. CDR3 protein: CAISEKTSGRAWVADTQYF. As DNA, the CDR3 is TGTGCCATCAGTGAAAAGACTAGCGGGAGGGCTTGGGTTGCCGATACGCAGTATTTT.

The rearrangement uses TRBV27 and TRBJ1-4; TRBD1 agrees at 8 bases. Germline CDR1 is MNHEY and CDR2 is SMNVEV (reference sequence). The junction had 5 bases not matched to a gene; V was cut back by 4 bases and J by 4 bases. CDR3 length: 15 residues. The CDR3 is CASSSNRGNNEKLFF. CDR3 DNA: TGTGCCAGCAGTTCTAACAGGGGGAATAATGAAAAACTGTTTTTT.

V gene TRBV7-9 combines with J gene TRBJ1-3; D unresolved. V shed 2 bases and J shed 11 bases, with 10 bases lying between them. The germline V gene has CDR1 SEHNR and CDR2 FQNEAQ (reference sequence). The CDR3 totals 12 residues. The DNA for the CDR3 is TGTGCCAGCAGCTTATACCCCGAAGCCATATATTTT. This sequence encodes CASSLYPEAIYF. Filled out from reference TRBV7-9 and TRBJ1-3, the complete variable domain reads DTGVSQNPRHKITKRGQNVTFRCDPISEHNRLYWYRQTLGQGPEFLTYFQNEAQLEKSRLLSDRFSAERPKGSFSTLEIQRTEQGDSAMYLCASSLYPEAIYFGEGSWLTVV.

The rearrangement uses TRBV29-1 and TRBJ2-5; 8 bases agree with TRBD1. Trimming removed 7 bases from V and 9 bases from J; junction bases left unmatched: 4. Looked up from germline, CDR1 is SQVTM and CDR2 is ANQGSEA. This CDR3 comprises 10 residues. CDR3 sequence (DNA): TGCAGCGCGCTACAGGGGGCCCAGTACTTC. Translating gives CSALQGAQYF.

The chain couples TRBV27 to TRBJ2-7; 11 nucleotides match TRBD2. The germline CDR1 and CDR2 sequences are MNHEY and SMNVEV (reference sequence). This CDR3 comprises 17 residues. J lost 6 bases, V lost 4 bases, and 14 bases had no gene match. CDR3 sequence (DNA): TGTGCCAGCAGTTCGACATCACTAGCGGGAGACCCTTTCGAGCAGTACTTC. Its protein is CASSSTSLAGDPFEQYF.

The CDR3 region has the DNA TGTGCCAGCAGTCTTGGACTAGCGGGAGCTACCTACGAGCAGTACTTC. Its protein product is CASSLGLAGATYEQYF. The chain joins TRBV28 to TRBJ2-7; 13 positions agree with TRBD2. From germline, CDR1 is MDHEN and CDR2 SYDVKM. The junction had 6 bases not matched to a gene; V was cut back by 5 bases and J by 2 bases. The CDR3 is 16 residues long.

The chain links TRBV7-9 to TRBJ2-7; TRBD2 is a possible D gene (6 bases). CDR1 is SEHNR and CDR2 is FQNEAQ in the germline V gene (reference sequence). Trimming stripped 5 bases from V and 3 bases from J, with 17 bases between. The length of the CDR3 is 15 residues. The CDR3 loop is CASSTTGVYNYEQYF. Written as DNA, the CDR3 is TGTGCCAGCAGCACCACGGGGGTCTACAACTACGAGCAGTACTTC.

V usage is TRBV6-1 and J usage is TRBJ2-7, with D uncertain. CDR3 length equals 13 residues. Trimming pared 2 bases from V and 6 bases from J, leaving 11 bases between. Germline lookup yields CDR1 MNHNS and CDR2 SASEGT. CDR3 bases: TGTGCCAGCAGTGAATGGCTGGAAGGCGAGCAGTACTTC. Protein product: CASSEWLEGEQYF.

The CDR3 loop is CASSVADRAGQPQHF. In DNA, the CDR3 is TGTGCCAGCAGCGTTGCCGACAGGGCAGGACAGCCCCAGCATTTT. The genes are TRBV9 and TRBJ1-5; 7 bases match TRBD1. Trimming at V came to 2 bases and at J to 7 bases, leaving 9 bases not matched to a gene. This CDR3 spans 15 amino acids. The germline CDR1 and CDR2 sequences are SGDLS and YYNGEE.

The V gene is TRBV23-1, the J gene TRBJ2-3; the D gene is possibly TRBD1 (5 bases). TRBV23-1 is an ORF, with its function uncertain. Trimming took off 6 bases at V and 0 bases at J, with 16 bases between the two ends. This CDR3 is 16 amino acids long. The CDR3 bases are TGCGCCAGCAGAGACACAGGCCAAAATAGCACAGATACGCAGTATTTT. Translated: CASRDTGQNSTDTQYF.

The rearrangement uses TRBV19 and TRBJ2-3, with 8 bases identical to TRBD2. CDR3 length: 15 amino acids. Germline CDR1 is LNHDA and CDR2 is SQIVND (reference sequence). V shed 1 base and J 5 bases; nucleotides not matched to a gene: 5. This chain's CDR3 is CASSIGGLAVDTQYF. The CDR3 DNA follows: TGTGCCAGTAGTATAGGCGGACTAGCCGTAGATACGCAGTATTTT.

The chain joins TRBV21-1 to TRBJ2-5; no DNA check was done on the table's D call, TRBD1. TRBV21-1 is annotated as a pseudogene. The CDR3 consists of 15 residues. CDR3 DNA sequence: TGTGCCAGCAACTGGACAGGCTGGACGCAAGAGACCCAGTACTTC. Protein product: CASNWTGWTQETQYF.

The chain recombines TRBV6-5 with TRBJ2-7; D tentatively reads TRBD1 or TRBD2 (5 bases each). This CDR3 is 14 amino acids long. In germline, CDR1 is MNHEY, CDR2 SVGAGI. V was clipped by 4 bases and J by 6 bases, with 16 bases between them. For the CDR3, the DNA is TGTGCCAGCAGTTGCTCGGAGGCTAGGGGCGAGCAGTACTTC. This encodes CASSCSEARGEQYF.

CDR3 region: CASSPSPNLYNEQFF. CDR3 DNA sequence: TGTGCCAGTAGTCCTAGCCCCAACCTCTACAATGAGCAGTTCTTC. The V and J genes are TRBV19 and TRBJ2-1, with TRBD2 as a possible D gene (5 bases). CDR3 length equals 15 residues. CDR1 LNHDA and CDR2 SQIVND come from the germline V gene (reference sequence). V gave up 5 bases and J gave up 3 bases, with 14 bases separating them.

Notes on this clone: The same CDR3 can be traced to other DNA sequences in this sample. The V call is TRBV9, the J call TRBJ2-2; D not resolved. The CDR3 has 11 residues. The V and J ends lost 6 bases and 8 bases respectively, with 8 bases between them. CDR1 and CDR2 (germline): SGDLS, YYNGEE. CDR3 in DNA: TGTGCCAGCACCACGACGGGGGAGCTGTTTTTT. Amino acid sequence: CASTTTGELFF. Using reference TRBV9 and TRBJ2-2 for the parts outside the CDR3, the full variable domain is DSGVTQTPKHLITATGQRVTLRCSPRSGDLSVYWYQQSLDQGLQFLIQYYNGEERAKGNILERFSAQQFPDLHSELNLSSLELGDSALYFCASTTTGELFFGEGSRLTVL.

The chain is built from TRBV7-6 and TRBJ2-2; the D call may be TRBD1 or TRBD2 (6 bases each). Germline V gene data show CDR1 as SGHVS and CDR2 as FNYEAQ. This CDR3 contains 16 residues. Trimming left V 1 base short and J 5 bases short, with 14 bases between. The CDR3 here is CASSLGGPGATGELFF. In DNA, the CDR3 is TGTGCCAGCAGCTTAGGGGGACCGGGGGCGACCGGGGAGCTGTTTTTT.

This chain joins TRBV27 and TRBJ1-1; 7 bases map to TRBD1. Trimming removed 6 bases from V and 2 bases from J; junction bases left unmatched: 3. CDR3 length: 13 residues. CDR1 and CDR2 (germline): MNHEY, SMNVEV (reference sequence). In DNA, the CDR3 is TGTGCCAGCAGGGACAGGTACAACACTGAAGCTTTCTTT. As protein: CASRDRYNTEAFF.

This chain connects TRBV29-1 to TRBJ2-7; TRBD2 is a possible D gene (5 bases). Germline V gene lookup returns CDR1 SQVTM and CDR2 ANQGSEA. This CDR3 region has 15 residues. The ends were cut back, 2 bases at V and 3 bases at J, with 17 bases in the middle. CDR3 protein: CSVELRANRDYEQYF. In nucleotides, the CDR3 is TGCAGCGTTGAATTACGAGCCAATCGGGACTACGAGCAGTACTTC.